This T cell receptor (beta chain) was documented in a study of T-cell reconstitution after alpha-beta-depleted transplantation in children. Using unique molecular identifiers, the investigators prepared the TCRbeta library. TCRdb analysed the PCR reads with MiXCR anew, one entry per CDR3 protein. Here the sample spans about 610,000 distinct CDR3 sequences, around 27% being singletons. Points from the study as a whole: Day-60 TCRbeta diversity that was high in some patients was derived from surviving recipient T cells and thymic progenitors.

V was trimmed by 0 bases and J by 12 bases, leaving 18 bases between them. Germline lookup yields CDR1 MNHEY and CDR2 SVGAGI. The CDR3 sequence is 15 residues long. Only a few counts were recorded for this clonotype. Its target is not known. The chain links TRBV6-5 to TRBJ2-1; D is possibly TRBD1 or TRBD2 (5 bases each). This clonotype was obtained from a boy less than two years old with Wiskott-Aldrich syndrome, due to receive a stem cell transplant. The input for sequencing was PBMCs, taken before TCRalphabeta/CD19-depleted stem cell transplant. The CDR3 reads CASSYSSPHTGRQFF. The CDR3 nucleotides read TGTGCCAGCAGTTACTCGTCGCCCCATACGGGGCGGCAGTTCTTC.